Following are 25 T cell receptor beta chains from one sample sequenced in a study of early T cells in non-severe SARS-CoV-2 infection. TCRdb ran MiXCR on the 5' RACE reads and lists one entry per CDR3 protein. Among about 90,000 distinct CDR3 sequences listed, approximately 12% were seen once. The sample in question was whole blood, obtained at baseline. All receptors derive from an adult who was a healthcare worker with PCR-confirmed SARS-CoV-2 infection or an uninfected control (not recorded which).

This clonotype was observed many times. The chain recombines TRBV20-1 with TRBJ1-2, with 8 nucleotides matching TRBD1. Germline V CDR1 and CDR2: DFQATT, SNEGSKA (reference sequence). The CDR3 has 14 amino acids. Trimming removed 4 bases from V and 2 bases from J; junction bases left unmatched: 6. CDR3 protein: CSATGGSTNYGYTF. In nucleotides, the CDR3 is TGCAGTGCTACAGGGGGCTCAACCAACTATGGCTACACCTTC.

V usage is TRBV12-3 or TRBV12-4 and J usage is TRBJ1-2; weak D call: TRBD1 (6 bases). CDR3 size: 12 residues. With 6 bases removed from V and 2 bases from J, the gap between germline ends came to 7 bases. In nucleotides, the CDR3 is TGTGCCAGCAGCCAGGGGAACTATGGCTACACCTTC. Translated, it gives CASSQGNYGYTF.

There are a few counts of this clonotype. CDR3 nucleotide sequence: TGCAGCGGCACAGGTGCCTTGGGGCAGTACTTC. It encodes CSGTGALGQYF. V is TRBV29-1 and J is TRBJ2-7, with D possibly being TRBD1 (5 bases). Trimming stripped 7 bases from V and 9 bases from J, with 16 bases between. CDR1 and CDR2 (germline): SQVTM, ANQGSEA. The CDR3 is 11 residues long.

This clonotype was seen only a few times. The CDR3 spells CAISELNSLYEQYF. The CDR3 bases are TGTGCCATCAGTGAATTAAACAGCTTGTACGAGCAGTACTTC. This rearrangement joins TRBV10-3 to TRBJ2-7; no clear D. Germline lookup yields CDR1 ENHRY and CDR2 SYGVKD. The CDR3 is 14 residues long. V lost 3 bases to trimming and J lost 4 bases, with 13 bases between them.

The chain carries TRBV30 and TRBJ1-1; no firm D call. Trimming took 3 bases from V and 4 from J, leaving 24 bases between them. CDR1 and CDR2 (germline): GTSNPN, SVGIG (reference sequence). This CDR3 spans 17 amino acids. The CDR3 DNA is TGTGCCTGGAGCCATCCGGGCCGCCCCCCTTACGGCACTGAAGCTTTCTTT. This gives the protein CAWSHPGRPPYGTEAFF.

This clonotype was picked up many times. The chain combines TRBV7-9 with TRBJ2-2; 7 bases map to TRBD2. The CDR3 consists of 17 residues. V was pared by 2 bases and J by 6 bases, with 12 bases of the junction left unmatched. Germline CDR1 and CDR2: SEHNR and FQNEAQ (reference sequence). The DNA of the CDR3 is TGTGCCAGCAGCTTATTAGCTTCGGGAGGAGGCCCCGGGGAGCTGTTTTTT. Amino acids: CASSLLASGGGPGELFF.

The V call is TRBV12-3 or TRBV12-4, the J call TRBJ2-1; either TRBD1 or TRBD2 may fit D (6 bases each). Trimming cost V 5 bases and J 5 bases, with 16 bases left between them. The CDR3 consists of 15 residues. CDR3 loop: CASSPGGPVDNEQFF. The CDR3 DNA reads TGTGCCAGCAGTCCCGGGGGCCCGGTGGACAATGAGCAGTTCTTC.

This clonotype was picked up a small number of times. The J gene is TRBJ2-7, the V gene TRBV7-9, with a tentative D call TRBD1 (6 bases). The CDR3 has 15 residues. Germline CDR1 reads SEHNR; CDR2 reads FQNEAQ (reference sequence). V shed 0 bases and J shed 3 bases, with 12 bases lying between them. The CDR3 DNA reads TGTGCCAGCAGCTTAGCGGGGGCAGCCTTCTACGAGCAGTACTTC. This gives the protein CASSLAGAAFYEQYF.

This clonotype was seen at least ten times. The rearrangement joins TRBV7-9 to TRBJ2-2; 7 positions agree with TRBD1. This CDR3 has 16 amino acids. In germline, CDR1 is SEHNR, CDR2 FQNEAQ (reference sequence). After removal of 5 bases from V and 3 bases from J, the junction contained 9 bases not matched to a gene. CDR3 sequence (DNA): TGTGCCAGCAGCCCCCCCGGGACAGACGACACCGGGGAGCTGTTTTTT. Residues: CASSPPGTDDTGELFF.

The CDR3 DNA reads TGTGCCATCAGTGAGTACTCCTACAATGAGCAGTTCTTC. Its protein is CAISEYSYNEQFF. The chain couples TRBV10-3 to TRBJ2-1; D not certain. This CDR3 spans 13 amino acids. Trimming shortened V by 1 base and J by 0 bases, and 1 base separated the two germline ends. In germline, CDR1 is ENHRY, CDR2 SYGVKD.

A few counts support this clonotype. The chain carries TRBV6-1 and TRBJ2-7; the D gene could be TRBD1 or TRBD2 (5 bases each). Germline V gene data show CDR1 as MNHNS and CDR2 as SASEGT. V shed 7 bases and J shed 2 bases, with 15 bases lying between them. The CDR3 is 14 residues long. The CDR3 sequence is CASTSGTTTYEQYF. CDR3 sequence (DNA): TGTGCCAGCACCTCCGGGACGACCACCTACGAGCAGTACTTC.

As DNA, the CDR3 is TGTGCCAGCTCACCACGACGGATCCAGACGAGGGAAAGGACAGGGGGCTCCTACGAGCAGTACTTC. It codes for CASSPRRIQTRERTGGSYEQYF. This rearrangement joins TRBV18 to TRBJ2-7; 10 positions agree with TRBD1. The length of the CDR3 is 22 residues. With 1 base clipped from V and 0 bases from J, the junction kept 21 bases outside the gene matches. In germline, CDR1 is KGHSH, CDR2 LQKENI.

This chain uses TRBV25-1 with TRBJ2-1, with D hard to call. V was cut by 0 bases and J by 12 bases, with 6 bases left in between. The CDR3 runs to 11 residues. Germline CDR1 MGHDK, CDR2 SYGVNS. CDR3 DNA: TGTGCCAGCAGTGAATATAGGGTGCAGTTCTTC. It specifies CASSEYRVQFF.

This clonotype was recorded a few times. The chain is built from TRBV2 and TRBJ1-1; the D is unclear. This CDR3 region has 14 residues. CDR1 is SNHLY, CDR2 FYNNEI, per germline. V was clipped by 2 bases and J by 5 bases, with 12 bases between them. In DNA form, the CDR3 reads TGTGCCAGCAGTGAACGTGTAGGAAGGACTGAAGCTTTCTTT. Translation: CASSERVGRTEAFF.

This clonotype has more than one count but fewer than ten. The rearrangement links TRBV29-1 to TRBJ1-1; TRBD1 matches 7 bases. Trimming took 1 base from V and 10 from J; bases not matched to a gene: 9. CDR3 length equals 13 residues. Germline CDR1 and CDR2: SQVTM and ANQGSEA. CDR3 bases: TGCAGCGTTGAAGGACAGGGAGTCCGAGGAGCTTTCTTT. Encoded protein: CSVEGQGVRGAFF.

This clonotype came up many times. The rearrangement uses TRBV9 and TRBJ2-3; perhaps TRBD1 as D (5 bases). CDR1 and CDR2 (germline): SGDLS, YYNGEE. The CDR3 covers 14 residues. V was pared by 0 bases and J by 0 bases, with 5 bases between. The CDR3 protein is CASSVDRSTDTQYF. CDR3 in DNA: TGTGCCAGCAGCGTAGACAGGAGCACAGATACGCAGTATTTT. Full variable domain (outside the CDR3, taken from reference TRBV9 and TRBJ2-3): DSGVTQTPKHLITATGQRVTLRCSPRSGDLSVYWYQQSLDQGLQFLIQYYNGEERAKGNILERFSAQQFPDLHSELNLSSLELGDSALYFCASSVDRSTDTQYFGPGTRLTVL.

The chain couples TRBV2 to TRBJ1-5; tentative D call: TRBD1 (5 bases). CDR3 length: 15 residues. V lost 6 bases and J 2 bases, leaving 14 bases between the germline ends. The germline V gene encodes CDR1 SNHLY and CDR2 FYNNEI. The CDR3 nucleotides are TGTGCCAGCAGGGGGAGGGGCACCGGCAATCAGCCCCAGCATTTT. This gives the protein CASRGRGTGNQPQHF.

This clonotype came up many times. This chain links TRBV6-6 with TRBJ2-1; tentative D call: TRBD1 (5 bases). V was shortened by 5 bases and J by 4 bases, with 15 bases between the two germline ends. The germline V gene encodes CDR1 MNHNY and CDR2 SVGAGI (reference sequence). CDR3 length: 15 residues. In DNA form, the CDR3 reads TGTGCCAGCAGTGCTTCGACAGCCGATTACAATGAGCAGTTCTTC. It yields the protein CASSASTADYNEQFF.

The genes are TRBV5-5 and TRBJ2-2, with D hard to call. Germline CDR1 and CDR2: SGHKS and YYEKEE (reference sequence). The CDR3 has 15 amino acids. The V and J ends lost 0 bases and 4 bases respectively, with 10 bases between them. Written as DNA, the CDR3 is TGTGCCAGCAGCTTGGAGGCAAGATCCACCGGGGAGCTGTTTTTT. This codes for CASSLEARSTGELFF.

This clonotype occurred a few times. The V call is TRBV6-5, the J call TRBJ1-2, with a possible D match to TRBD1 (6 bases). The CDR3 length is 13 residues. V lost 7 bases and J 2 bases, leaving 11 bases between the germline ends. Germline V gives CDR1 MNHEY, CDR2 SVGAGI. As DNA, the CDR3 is TGTGCCAGCAAGACAGGCCCCAACTATGGCTACACCTTC. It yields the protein CASKTGPNYGYTF.

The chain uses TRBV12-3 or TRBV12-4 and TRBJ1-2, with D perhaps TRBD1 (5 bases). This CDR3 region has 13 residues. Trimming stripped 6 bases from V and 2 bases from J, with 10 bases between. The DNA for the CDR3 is TGTGCCAGCAGCCCGGGACTAAACTATGGCTACACCTTC. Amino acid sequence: CASSPGLNYGYTF.

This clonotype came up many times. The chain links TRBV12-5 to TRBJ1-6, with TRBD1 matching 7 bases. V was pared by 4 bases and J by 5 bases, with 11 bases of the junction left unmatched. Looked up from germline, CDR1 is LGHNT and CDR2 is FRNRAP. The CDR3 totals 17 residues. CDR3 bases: TGTGCTAGTGGTTCCCCCCCCGGACAGGATAATAATTCACCCCTCCACTTT. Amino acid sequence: CASGSPPGQDNNSPLHF. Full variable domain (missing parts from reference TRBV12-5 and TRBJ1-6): DARVTQTPRHKVTEMGQEVTMRCQPILGHNTVFWYRQTMMQGLELLAYFRNRAPLDDSGMPKDRFSAEMPDATLATLKIQPSEPRDSAVYFCASGSPPGQDNNSPLHFGNGTRLTVT.

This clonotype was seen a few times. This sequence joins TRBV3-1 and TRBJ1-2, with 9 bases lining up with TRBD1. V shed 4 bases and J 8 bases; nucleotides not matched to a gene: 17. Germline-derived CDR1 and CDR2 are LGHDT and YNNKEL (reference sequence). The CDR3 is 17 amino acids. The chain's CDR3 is CASSLPSTGGLKEGYTF. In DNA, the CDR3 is TGTGCCAGCAGCCTCCCCTCTACAGGGGGCCTTAAGGAGGGCTACACCTTC.

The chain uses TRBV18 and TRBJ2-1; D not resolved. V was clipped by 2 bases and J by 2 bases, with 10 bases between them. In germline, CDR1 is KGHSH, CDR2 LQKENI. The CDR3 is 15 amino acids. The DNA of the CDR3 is TGTGCCAGCTCACCAAGGGTGATAACCTACAATGAGCAGTTCTTC. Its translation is CASSPRVITYNEQFF.

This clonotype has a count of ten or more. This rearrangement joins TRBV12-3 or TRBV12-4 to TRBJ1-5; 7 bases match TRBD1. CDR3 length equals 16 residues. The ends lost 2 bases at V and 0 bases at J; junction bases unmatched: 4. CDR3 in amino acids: CASSLTGANSNQPQHF. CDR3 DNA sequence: TGTGCCAGCAGTTTAACAGGGGCGAATAGCAATCAGCCCCAGCATTTT.